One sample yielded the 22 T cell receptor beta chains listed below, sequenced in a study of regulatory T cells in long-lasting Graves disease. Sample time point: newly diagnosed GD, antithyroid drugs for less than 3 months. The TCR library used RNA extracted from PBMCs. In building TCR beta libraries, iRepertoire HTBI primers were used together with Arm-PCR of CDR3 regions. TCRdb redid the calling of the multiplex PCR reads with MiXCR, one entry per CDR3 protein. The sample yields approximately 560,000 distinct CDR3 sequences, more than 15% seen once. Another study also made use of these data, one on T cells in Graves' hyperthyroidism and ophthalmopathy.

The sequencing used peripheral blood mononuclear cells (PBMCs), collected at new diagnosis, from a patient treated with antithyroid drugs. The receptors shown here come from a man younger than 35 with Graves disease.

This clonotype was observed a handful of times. The CDR3 sequence: CASSEIPNYGYTF. The CDR3 region has the DNA TGTGCCAGCAGTGAAATTCCTAACTATGGCTACACCTTC. The J gene is TRBJ1-2, the V gene TRBV6-4; no clear D gene. This CDR3 comprises 13 residues. V dropped 3 bases and J dropped 0 bases, with 5 bases sitting between them. In germline, CDR1 is MRHNA, CDR2 SNTAGT.

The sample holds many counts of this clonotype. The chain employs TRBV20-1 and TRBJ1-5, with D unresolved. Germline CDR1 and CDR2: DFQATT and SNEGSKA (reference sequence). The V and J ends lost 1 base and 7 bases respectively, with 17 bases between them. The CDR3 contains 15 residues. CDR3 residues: CSARGVGGLNQPQHF. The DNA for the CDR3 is TGCAGTGCTAGAGGGGTTGGAGGGCTCAACCAGCCCCAGCATTTT.

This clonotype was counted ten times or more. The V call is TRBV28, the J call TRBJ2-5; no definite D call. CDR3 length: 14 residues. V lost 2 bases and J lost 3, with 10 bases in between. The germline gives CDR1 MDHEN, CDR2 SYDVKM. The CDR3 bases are TGTGCCAGCAGTTTAGATACACCAGAAGAGACCCAGTACTTC. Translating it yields CASSLDTPEETQYF.

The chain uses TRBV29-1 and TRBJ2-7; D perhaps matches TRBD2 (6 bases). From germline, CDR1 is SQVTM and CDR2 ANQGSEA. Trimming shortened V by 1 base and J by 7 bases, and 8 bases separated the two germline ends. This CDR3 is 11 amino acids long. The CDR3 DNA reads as TGCAGCGTTGAAGTCGGGAGAGAGCAGTACTTC. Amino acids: CSVEVGREQYF.

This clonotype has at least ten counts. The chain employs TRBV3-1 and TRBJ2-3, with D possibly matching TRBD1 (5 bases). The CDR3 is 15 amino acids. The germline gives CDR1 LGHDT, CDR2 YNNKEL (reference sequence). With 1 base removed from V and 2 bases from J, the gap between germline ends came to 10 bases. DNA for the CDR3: TGTGCCAGCAGCCAAGGGGGCGCCAACACAGATACGCAGTATTTT. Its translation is CASSQGGANTDTQYF.

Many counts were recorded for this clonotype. The DNA of the CDR3 is TGTGCCAGCAGTTTATCTGGGCTTAATCAGCCCCAGCATTTT. Translation: CASSLSGLNQPQHF. The V gene is TRBV12-3 or TRBV12-4, the J gene TRBJ1-5; D unresolved. The CDR3 is 14 residues long. V shed 2 bases and J shed 4 bases, with 9 bases lying between them.

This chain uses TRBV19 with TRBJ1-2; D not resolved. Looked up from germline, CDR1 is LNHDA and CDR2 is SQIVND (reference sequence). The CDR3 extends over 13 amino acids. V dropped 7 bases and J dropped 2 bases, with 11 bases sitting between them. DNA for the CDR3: TGTGCCAGTATGAGACGGAAGAACTATGGCTACACCTTC. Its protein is CASMRRKNYGYTF.

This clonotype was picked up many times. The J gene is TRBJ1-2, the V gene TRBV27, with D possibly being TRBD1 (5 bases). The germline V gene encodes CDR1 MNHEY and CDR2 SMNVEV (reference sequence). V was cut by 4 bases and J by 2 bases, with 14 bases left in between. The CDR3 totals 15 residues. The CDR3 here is CASSSLRGRNYGYTF. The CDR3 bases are TGTGCCAGCAGTTCCCTGAGGGGTCGAAACTATGGCTACACCTTC.

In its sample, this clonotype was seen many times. The DNA for the CDR3 is TGTGCCAGCAGTCGGCGGGAGCGAGATACGCAGTATTTT. It codes for CASSRRERDTQYF. The chain links TRBV27 to TRBJ2-3; TRBD2 matches at 7 bases. The CDR3 has 13 residues. The germline V gene encodes CDR1 MNHEY and CDR2 SMNVEV (reference sequence). After removal of 5 bases from V and 5 bases from J, the junction contained 4 bases not matched to a gene.

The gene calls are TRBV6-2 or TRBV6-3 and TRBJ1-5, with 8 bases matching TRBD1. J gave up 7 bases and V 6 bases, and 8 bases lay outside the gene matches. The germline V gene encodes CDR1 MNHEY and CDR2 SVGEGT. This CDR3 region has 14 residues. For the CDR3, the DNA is TGTGCCAGCAGATTGGGGCAGGGGGCCCAGCCCCAGCATTTT. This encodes CASRLGQGAQPQHF.

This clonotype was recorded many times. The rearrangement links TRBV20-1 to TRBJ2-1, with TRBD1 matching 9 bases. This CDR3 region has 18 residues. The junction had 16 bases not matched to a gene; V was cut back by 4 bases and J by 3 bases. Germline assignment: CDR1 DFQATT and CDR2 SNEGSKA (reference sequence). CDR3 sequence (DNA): TGCAGTGCTATGGACAGGGGAGGGGTATTGGGTAACTACAATGAGCAGTTCTTC. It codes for CSAMDRGGVLGNYNEQFF.

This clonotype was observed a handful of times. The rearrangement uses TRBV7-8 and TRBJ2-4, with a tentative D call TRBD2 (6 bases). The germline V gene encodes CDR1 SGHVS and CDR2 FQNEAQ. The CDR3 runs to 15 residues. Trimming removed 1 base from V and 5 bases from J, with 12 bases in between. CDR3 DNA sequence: TGTGCCAGCAGCTTAGTTGCGGGGCGGGAAAACATTCAGTACTTC. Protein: CASSLVAGRENIQYF. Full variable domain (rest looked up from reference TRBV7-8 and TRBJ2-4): GAGVSQSPRYKVAKRGQDVALRCDPISGHVSLFWYQQALGQGPEFLTYFQNEAQLDKSGLPSDRFFAERPEGSVSTLKIQRTQQEDSAVYLCASSLVAGRENIQYFGAGTRLSVL.

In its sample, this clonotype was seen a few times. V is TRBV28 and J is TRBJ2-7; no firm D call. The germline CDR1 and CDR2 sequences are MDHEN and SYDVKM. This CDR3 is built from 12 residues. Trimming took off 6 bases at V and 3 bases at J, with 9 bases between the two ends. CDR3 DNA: TGTGCCAGCAGCGTCGGCGGCTACGAGCAGTACTTC. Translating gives CASSVGGYEQYF.

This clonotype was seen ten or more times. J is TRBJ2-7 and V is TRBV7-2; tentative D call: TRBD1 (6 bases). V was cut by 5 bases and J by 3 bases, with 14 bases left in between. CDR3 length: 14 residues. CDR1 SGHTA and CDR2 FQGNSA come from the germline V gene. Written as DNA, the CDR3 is TGTGCCAGCAGCGTCGGGACAAATCTCTACGAGCAGTACTTC. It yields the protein CASSVGTNLYEQYF.

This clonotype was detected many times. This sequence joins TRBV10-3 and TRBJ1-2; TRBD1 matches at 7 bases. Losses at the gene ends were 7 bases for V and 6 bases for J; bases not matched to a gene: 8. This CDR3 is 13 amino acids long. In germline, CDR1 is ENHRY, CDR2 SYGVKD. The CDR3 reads CAINAGGSDGYTF. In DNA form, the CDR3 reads TGTGCCATCAATGCAGGGGGTTCGGATGGCTACACCTTC.

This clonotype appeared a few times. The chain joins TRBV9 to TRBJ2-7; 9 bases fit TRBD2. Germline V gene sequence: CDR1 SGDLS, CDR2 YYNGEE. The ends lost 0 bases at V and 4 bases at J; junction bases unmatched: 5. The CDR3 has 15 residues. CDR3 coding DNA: TGTGCCAGCAGCGTAGGGGCGGGAGGGCCTTACGAGCAGTACTTC. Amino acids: CASSVGAGGPYEQYF.

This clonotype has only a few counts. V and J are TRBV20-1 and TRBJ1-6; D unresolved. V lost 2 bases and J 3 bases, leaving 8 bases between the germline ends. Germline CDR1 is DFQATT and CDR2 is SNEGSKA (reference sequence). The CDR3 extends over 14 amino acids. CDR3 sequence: CSARFRDYNSPLHF. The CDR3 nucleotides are TGCAGTGCTAGATTTAGGGACTATAATTCACCCCTCCACTTT.

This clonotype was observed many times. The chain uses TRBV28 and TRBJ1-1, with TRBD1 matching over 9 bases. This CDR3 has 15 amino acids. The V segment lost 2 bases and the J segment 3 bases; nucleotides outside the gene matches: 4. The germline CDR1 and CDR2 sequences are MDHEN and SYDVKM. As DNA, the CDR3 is TGTGCCAGCAGTTTAGGGGACAGGGTGCACACTGAAGCTTTCTTT. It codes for CASSLGDRVHTEAFF.

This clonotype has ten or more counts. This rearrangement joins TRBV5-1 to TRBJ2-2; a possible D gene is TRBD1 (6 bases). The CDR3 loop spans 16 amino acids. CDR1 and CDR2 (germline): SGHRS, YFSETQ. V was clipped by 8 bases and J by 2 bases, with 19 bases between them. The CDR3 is CASTDETGLNTGELFF. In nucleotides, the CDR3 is TGCGCCAGTACCGACGAAACAGGGCTCAACACCGGGGAGCTGTTTTTT. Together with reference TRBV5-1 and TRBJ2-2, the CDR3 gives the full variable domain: KAGVTQTPRYLIKTRGQQVTLSCSPISGHRSVSWYQQTPGQGLQFLFEYFSETQRNKGNFPGRFSGRQFSNSRSEMNVSTLELGDSALYLCASTDETGLNTGELFFGEGSRLTVL.

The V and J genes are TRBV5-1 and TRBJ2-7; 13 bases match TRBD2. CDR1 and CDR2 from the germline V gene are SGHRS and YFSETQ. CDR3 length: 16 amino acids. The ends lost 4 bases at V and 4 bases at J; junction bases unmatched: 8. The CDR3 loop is CASSRWTSGSMYEQYF. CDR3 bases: TGCGCCAGCAGCCGCTGGACTAGCGGGAGTATGTACGAGCAGTACTTC.

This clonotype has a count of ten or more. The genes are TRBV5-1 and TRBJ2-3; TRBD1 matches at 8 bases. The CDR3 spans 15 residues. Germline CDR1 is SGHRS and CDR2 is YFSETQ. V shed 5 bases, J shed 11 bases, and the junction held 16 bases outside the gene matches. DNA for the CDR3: TGCGCCAGCAGTTCTGGACAGGGAGTAGCTCGAGAGCAGTATTTT. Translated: CASSSGQGVAREQYF. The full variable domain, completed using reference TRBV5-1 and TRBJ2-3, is KAGVTQTPRYLIKTRGQQVTLSCSPISGHRSVSWYQQTPGQGLQFLFEYFSETQRNKGNFPGRFSGRQFSNSRSEMNVSTLELGDSALYLCASSSGQGVAREQYFGPGTRLTVL.

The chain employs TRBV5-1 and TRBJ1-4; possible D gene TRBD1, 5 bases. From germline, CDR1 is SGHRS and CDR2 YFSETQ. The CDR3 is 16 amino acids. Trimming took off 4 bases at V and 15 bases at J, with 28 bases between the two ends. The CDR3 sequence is CASSTGLRVPGRWLFF. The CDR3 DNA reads TGCGCCAGCAGCACGGGCCTCAGGGTCCCCGGGAGATGGTTGTTTTTT.